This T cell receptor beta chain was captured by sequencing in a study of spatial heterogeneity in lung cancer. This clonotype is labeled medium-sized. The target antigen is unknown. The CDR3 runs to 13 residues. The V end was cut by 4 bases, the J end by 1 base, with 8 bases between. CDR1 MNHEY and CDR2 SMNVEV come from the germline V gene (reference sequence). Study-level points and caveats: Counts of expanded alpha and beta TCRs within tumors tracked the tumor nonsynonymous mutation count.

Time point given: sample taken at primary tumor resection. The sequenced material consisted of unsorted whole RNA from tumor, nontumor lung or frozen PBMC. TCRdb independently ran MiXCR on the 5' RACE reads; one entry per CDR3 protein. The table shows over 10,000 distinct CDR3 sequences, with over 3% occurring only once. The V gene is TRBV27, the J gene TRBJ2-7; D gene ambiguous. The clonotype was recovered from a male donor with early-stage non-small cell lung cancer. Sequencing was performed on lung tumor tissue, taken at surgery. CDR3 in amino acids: CASSSPFSYEQYF. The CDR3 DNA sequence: TGTGCCAGCAGTTCCCCCTTTTCCTACGAGCAGTACTTC.